This TCR beta chain was sequenced during a study of shared clonotypes between healthy human individuals. Regarding the study as a whole: Few donors restricted represented genetic and exposure-history diversity.

CD8 cells regarded as naive lacked CD45RO, were positively chosen for CCR7, and omitted terminally differentiated effector memory CD45RA+ cells. Comment on this clone: Its cognate antigen is unknown.

How the authors handled the data: Filtering differed for immunoSEQ, which gave only junction sequences without quality scores. Profiled with immunoSEQ multiplex PCR; TCRdb holds only in-frame clones, not every one. That table gives V, J and clone size, and the DNA gave D and trimming. The sample includes more than 600,000 clones, 92% of them seen just once. V was clipped by 4 bases and J by 1 base, with 5 bases between them. Germline V gene lookup returns CDR1 MGHDK and CDR2 SYGVNS. The CDR3 runs to 12 residues. This sequence originates from a man younger than 40 in good health. The sequenced sample consisted of naive CD8+ T cells sorted from blood. The chain is built from TRBV25-1 and TRBJ2-7; no reliable D call. Written as DNA, the CDR3 is TGTGCCAGCAGTGTAGTTTCCTACGAGCAGTACTTC. This gives the protein CASSVVSYEQYF.